The clone carrying this T cell receptor beta chain came up a few times. The antigen remains unidentified. A much larger clone lies one base from this, so it may be a read error. These data are taken from a study of glioma-infiltrating T cells. Overall study results and limits: Non-neoplastic patients had below-expected tissue-blood divergence, while all gliomas exceeded expectation. Tissue and blood shared very few CDR3 sequences.

TCR alpha and beta CDR3 regions were amplified from RNA using iRepertoire nested multiplex PCR. Tissue mRNA or PBMC total RNA, roughly 90-400 ng, went into one-step reverse transcription and amplification. TCRdb called the multiplex PCR reads again in MiXCR, with one record for every CDR3 protein. The sample holds about 99,000 distinct CDR3 sequences; 25% to 35% are singletons and the top ten take 40% to 45%. Sequenced input: glioma tissue, nonneoplastic brain tissue, or PBMCs (not recorded which). The sequence came from a human donor with low-grade glioma or glioblastoma, undergoing nonglioma brain surgery, or in good health (not recorded which).

The CDR3, as DNA: TGTGCCAGCAGGCCGGGGGCAGGGGCTGAAGCTTTCTTT. Translating gives CASRPGAGAEAFF. This rearrangement joins TRBV6-2 or TRBV6-3 to TRBJ1-1, with a tentative D call TRBD1 (6 bases). There are 13 residues in the CDR3. The germline V gene encodes CDR1 MNHEY and CDR2 SVGEGT. V lost 6 bases to trimming and J lost 6 bases, with 14 bases between them.